These 2 T cell receptor beta chains were sequenced from one sample in a study of T cell changes during pregnancy in multiple sclerosis. Using immunoSEQ multiplex PCR, the repertoire was profiled, and TCRdb retains in-frame clones only, with some absent. Of about 59,000 clones in the sample, less than 95% were seen once. Sequences were derived from CD8+ T cells from peripheral blood mononuclear cells, sampled after pregnancy. The receptors were gathered from a female donor with multiple sclerosis, enrolled in a pregnancy study.

In this sample, this clone turned up once. The DNA for the CDR3 is TGTGCCAGCAGCTCCCTGACTAGCGGAGATACGCAGTATTTT. It is translated as CASSSLTSGDTQYF. The chain recombines TRBV7-2 with TRBJ2-3; 9 bases are shared with TRBD2. The CDR3 length is 14 residues. Trimming cost V 4 bases and J 5 bases; bases outside gene matches: 4. Germline CDR1 is SGHTA and CDR2 is FQGNSA.

The chain joins TRBV2 to TRBJ2-7, with a weak D call TRBD1 (5 bases). Trimming took off 2 bases at V and 2 bases at J, with 16 bases between the two ends. Germline V gene lookup returns CDR1 SNHLY and CDR2 FYNNEI. This CDR3 comprises 16 residues. DNA for the CDR3: TGTGCCAGCAGTGAATGGGGCGGACGGACCACCTACGAGCAGTACTTC. Translated, it gives CASSEWGGRTTYEQYF.